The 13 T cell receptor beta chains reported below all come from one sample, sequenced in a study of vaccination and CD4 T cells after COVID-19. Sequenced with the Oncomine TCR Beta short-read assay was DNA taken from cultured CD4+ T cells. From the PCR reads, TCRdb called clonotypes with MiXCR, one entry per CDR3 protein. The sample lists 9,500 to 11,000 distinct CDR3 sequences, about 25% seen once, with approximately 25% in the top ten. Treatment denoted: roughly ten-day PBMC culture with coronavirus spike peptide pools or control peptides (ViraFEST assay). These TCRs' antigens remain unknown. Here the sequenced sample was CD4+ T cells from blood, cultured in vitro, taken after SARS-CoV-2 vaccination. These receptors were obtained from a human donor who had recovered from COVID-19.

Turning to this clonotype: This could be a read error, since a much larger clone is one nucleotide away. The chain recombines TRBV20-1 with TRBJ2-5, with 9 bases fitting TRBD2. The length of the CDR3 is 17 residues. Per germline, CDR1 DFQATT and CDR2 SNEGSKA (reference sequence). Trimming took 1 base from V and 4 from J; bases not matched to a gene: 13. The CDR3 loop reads CSARGAMAGGRGETQYF. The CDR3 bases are TGCAGTGCTAGAGGTGCGATGGCGGGGGGGCGGGGAGAGACCCAGTACTTC.

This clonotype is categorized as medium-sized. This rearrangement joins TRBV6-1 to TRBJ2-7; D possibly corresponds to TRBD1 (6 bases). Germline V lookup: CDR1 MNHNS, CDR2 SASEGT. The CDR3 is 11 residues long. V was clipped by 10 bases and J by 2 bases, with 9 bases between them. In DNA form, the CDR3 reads TGTGCCACTACAGGGCCCTACGAGCAGTACTTC. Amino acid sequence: CATTGPYEQYF.

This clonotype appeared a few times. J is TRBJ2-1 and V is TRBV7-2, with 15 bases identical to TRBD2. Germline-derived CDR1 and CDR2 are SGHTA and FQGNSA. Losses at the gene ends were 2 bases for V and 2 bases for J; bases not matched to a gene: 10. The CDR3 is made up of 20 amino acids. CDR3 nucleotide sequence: TGTGCCAGCAGCTTATCGGGACTAGCGGGAGGTCGGCCCACCTACAATGAGCAGTTCTTC. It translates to CASSLSGLAGGRPTYNEQFF.

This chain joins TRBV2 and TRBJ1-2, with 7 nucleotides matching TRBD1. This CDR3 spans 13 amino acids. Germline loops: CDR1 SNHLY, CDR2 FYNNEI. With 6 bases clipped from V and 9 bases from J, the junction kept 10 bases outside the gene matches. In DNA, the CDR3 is TGTGCCAGCAGACGGGACAGCGGGATGCGCTACACCTTC. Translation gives CASRRDSGMRYTF.

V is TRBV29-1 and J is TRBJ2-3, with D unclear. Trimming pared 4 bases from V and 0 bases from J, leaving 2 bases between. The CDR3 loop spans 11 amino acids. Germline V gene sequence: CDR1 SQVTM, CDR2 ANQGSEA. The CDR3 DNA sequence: TGCAGCGTTGGCAGCACAGATACGCAGTATTTT. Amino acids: CSVGSTDTQYF.

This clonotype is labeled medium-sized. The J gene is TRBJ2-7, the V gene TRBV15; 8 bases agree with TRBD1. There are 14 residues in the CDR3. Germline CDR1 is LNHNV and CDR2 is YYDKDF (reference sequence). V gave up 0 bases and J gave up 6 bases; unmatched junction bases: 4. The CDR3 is CATSRDRGPLEQYF. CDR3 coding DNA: TGTGCCACCAGCAGAGACAGGGGGCCTCTCGAGCAGTACTTC.

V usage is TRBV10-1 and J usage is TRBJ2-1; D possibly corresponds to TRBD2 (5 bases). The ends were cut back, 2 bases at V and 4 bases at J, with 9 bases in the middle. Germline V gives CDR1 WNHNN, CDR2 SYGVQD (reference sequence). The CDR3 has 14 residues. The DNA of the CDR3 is TGCGCCAGCAGTGAGGGGAGTCTTTACAATGAGCAGTTCTTC. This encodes CASSEGSLYNEQFF.

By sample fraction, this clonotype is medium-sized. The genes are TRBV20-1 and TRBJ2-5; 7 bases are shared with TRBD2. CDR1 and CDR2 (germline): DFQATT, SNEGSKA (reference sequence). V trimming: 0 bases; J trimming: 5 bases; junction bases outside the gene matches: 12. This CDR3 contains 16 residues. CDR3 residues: CSARDAGVAVSETQYF. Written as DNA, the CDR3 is TGCAGTGCTAGAGATGCGGGAGTGGCTGTTAGCGAGACCCAGTACTTC.

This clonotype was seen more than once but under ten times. The CDR3 sequence is CASSLGGSAREQYF. CDR3 coding DNA: TGTGCCAGCAGCTTAGGTGGCTCAGCCCGCGAGCAGTACTTC. This chain joins TRBV7-2 and TRBJ2-7; D unresolved. Looked up from germline, CDR1 is SGHTA and CDR2 is FQGNSA. V was pared by 1 base and J by 6 bases, with 13 bases between. The CDR3 consists of 14 residues.

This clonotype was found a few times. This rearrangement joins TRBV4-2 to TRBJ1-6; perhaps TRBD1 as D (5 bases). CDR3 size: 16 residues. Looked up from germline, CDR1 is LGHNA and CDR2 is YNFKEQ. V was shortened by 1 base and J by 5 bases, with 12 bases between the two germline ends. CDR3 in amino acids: CASSQGGQGNNSPLHF. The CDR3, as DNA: TGTGCCAGCAGCCAAGGGGGTCAGGGAAATAATTCACCCCTCCACTTT.

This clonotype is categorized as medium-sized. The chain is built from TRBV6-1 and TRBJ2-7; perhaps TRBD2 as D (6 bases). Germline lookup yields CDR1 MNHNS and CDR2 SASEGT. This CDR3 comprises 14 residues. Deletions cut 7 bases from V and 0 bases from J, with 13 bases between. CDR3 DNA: TGTGCCAGCACGGAAGCGGGTAGCTCCTACGAGCAGTACTTC. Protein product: CASTEAGSSYEQYF.

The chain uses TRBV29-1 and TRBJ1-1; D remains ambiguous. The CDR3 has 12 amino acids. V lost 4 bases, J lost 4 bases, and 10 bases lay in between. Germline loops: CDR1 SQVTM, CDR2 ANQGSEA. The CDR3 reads CSVGRPGTEAFF. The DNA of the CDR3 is TGCAGCGTTGGTCGGCCGGGCACTGAAGCTTTCTTT.

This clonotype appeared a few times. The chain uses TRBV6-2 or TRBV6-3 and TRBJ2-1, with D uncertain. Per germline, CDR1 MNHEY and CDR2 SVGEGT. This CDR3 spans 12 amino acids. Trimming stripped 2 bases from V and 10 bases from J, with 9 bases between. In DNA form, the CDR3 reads TGTGCCAGCAGTTACCAGTGGAACGAGCAGTTCTTC. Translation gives CASSYQWNEQFF.